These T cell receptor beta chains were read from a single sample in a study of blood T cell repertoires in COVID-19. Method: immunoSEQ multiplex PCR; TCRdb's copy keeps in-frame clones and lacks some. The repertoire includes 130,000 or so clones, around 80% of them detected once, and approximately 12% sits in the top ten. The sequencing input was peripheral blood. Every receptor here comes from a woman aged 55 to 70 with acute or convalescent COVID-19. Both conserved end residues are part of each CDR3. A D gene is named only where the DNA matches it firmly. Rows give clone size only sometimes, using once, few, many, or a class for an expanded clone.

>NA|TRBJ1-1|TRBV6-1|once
CASSEGRGPLNTEAFF
TGTGCCAGCAGTGAAGGGCGGGGGCCACTTAACACTGAAGCTTTCTTT
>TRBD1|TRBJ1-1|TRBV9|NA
CASSVDRGGTEAFF
TGTGCCAGCAGCGTAGACAGGGGGGGCACTGAAGCTTTCTTT
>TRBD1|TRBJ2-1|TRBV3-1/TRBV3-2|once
CASSSLQGIEQFF
TGTGCCAGCAGCTCATTACAGGGGATTGAGCAGTTCTTC
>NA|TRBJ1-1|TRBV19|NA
CASSILLGGAEAFF
TGTGCCAGTAGTATCCTACTGGGGGGGGCTGAAGCTTTCTTT
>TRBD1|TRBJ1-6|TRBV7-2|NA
CASSSLGGPSYSPLHF
TGTGCCAGCAGCTCCCTAGGGGGCCCGTCCTATTCACCCCTCCACTTT
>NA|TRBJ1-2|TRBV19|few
CASRHPGQMYGYTF
TGTGCCAGTAGGCATCCTGGACAGATGTATGGCTACACCTTC
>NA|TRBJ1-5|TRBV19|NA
CASSGGAVSNQPQHF
TGTGCCAGTAGTGGGGGGGCGGTCAGCAATCAGCCCCAGCATTTT
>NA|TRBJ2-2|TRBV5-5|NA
CASSVAGQTGELFF
TGTGCCAGCAGCGTTGCGGGACAGACCGGGGAGCTGTTTTTT
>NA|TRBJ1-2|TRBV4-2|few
CASSQGGGKEYYGYTF
TGTGCCAGCAGCCAAGGTGGGGGCAAGGAATACTATGGCTACACCTTC
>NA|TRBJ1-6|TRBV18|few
CASSPDSIRNSPLHF
TGTGCCAGCTCACCGGACAGCATTAGGAATTCACCCCTCCACTTT
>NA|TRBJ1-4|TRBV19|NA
CASSGFGQINEKLFF
TGTGCCAGTAGTGGCTTTGGACAAATTAATGAAAAACTGTTTTTT
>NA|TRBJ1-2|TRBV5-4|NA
CASSSGFLGYTF
TGTGCCAGCAGCTCAGGGTTCCTGGGCTACACCTTC
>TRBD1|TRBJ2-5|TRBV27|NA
CASSLYQGAWETQYF
TGTGCCAGCAGTTTATATCAGGGGGCATGGGAGACCCAGTACTTC
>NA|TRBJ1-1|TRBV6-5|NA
CASSYGRRTEAFF
TGTGCCAGCAGTTACGGGAGAAGGACTGAAGCTTTCTTT
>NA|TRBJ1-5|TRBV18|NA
CASSPNAGDQPQHF
TGTGCCAGCTCACCAAATGCCGGAGATCAGCCCCAGCATTTT
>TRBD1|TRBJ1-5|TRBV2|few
CASSGGQGVSNQPQHF
TGTGCCAGCAGTGGGGGACAGGGGGTGAGCAATCAGCCCCAGCATTTT
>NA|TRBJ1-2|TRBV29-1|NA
CSVLDPQDLYGYTF
TGCAGCGTCCTAGACCCACAGGACCTTTATGGCTACACCTTC
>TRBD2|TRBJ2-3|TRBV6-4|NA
CASSLAGARTDTQYF
TGTGCCAGCAGTTTAGCGGGGGCCCGCACAGATACGCAGTATTTT
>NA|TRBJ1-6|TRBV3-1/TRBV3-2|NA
CASSPLGASENSPLHF
TGTGCCAGCAGCCCCCTTGGGGCCTCGGAGAATTCACCCCTCCACTTT
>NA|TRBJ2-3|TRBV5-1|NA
CASSLLGPADTQYF
TGCGCCAGCAGCTTACTAGGTCCCGCGGATACGCAGTATTTT
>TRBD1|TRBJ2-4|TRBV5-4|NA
CASSHFDRGEGIQYF
TGTGCCAGCAGCCATTTCGACAGGGGGGAGGGCATTCAGTACTTC
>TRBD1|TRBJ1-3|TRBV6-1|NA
CATFYTGENTIYF
TGTGCCACCTTTTATACAGGGGAGAACACCATATATTTT
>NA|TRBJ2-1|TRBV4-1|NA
CASSRAAGGYNEQFF
TGCGCCAGCAGCCGCGCGGCAGGGGGGTACAATGAGCAGTTCTTC
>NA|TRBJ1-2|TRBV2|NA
CASSEGQFYGYTF
TGTGCCAGCAGTGAAGGACAGTTCTATGGCTACACCTTC
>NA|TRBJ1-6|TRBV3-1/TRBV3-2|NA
CASSQGLAYSPLHF
TGTGCCAGCAGCCAAGGTCTGGCCTATTCACCCCTCCACTTT
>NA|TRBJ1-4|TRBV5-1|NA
CASSLRGASEKLFF
TGCGCCAGCAGCTTGCGGGGGGCCAGTGAAAAACTGTTTTTT
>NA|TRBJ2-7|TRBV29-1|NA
CSVAGSSYEQYF
TGCAGCGTAGCAGGGTCCTCCTACGAGCAGTACTTC
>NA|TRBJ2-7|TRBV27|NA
CASSLQAVLGEQYF
TGTGCCAGCAGTCTACAGGCGGTTTTGGGGGAGCAGTACTTC
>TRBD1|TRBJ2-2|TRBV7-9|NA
CASNRGEGGELFF
TGTGCCAGCAACAGGGGAGAAGGCGGGGAGCTGTTTTTT
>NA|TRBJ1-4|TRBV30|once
CAWSSQGQGKLFF
TGTGCCTGGAGTTCCCAGGGGCAGGGAAAACTGTTTTTT
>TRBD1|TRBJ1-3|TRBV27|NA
CASSLGWGQANSGNTIYF
TGTGCCAGCAGTTTGGGGTGGGGACAGGCAAACTCTGGAAACACCATATATTTT
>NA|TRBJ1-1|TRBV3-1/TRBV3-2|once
CASRLRLNTEAFF
TGTGCCAGCAGACTCCGACTCAACACTGAAGCTTTCTTT
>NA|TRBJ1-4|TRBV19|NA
CASSIGGVDEKLFF
TGTGCCAGTAGTATTGGGGGGGTGGATGAAAAACTGTTTTTT
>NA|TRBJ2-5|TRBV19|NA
CASSWTDEETQYF
TGTGCCAGTAGTTGGACTGACGAAGAGACCCAGTACTTC
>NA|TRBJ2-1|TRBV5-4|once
CASSLESWGPNEQFF
TGTGCCAGCAGCCTGGAATCTTGGGGGCCTAATGAGCAGTTCTTC
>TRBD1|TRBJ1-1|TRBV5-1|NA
CASSKGQGNNEAFF
TGCGCCAGCAGCAAGGGACAGGGGAACAATGAAGCTTTCTTT
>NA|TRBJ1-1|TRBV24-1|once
CATSDQDSLNTEAFF
TGTGCCACCAGTGACCAGGACAGTTTGAACACTGAAGCTTTCTTT
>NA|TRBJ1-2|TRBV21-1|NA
CATITEDFSEYGYTF
TGTGCCACCATTACTGAGGACTTCTCGGAGTATGGCTACACCTTC
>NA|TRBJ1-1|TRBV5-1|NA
CASSQGTFLNTEAFF
TGCGCCAGCAGCCAAGGGACATTTTTGAACACTGAAGCTTTCTTT
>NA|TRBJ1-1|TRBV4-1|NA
CASSPGGLNTEAFF
TGCGCCAGCAGCCCCGGGGGGCTGAACACTGAAGCTTTCTTT
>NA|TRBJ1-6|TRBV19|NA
CASRGVGIGSPLHF
TGTGCCAGTAGAGGGGTCGGAATCGGTTCACCCCTCCACTTT
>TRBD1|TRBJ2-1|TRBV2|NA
CASSYRGWAGEKQFF
TGTGCCAGCAGCTACAGGGGATGGGCCGGAGAAAAGCAGTTCTTC
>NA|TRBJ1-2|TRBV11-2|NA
CASSFRGGYTF
TGTGCCAGCAGCTTCAGGGGTGGCTACACCTTC